This TCR beta chain was documented in a study of blood T cell repertoires in COVID-19 (dated by TCRdb to 2020 to 2022). About the investigation overall: The collaborator samples originated in the United States, Italy and Spain and spanned the acute and convalescent phases of COVID-19. The prospective study material was composed of cDNA or gDNA derived from T cells, B-cell-depleted T cells, or PBMCs. Deeply sampled blood TCRbeta repertoires from subjects exposed to, actively infected with, or recovered from COVID-19 were included in the dataset. The repertoires were released in a freely available public database meant as a resource for research on the immune response to SARS-CoV-2. The samples were drawn from the first 160 participants of the ongoing ImmuneRACE study and from 1,254 subjects provided by 6 global collaborators. A de-identified subject ID, COVID-19 status, age in years and sex were almost always included in the sample metadata. Where available, HLA class I and class II types were obtained from metadata supplied by the sample provider rather than from assay-based typing.

The CDR3, cysteine through phenylalanine, is 12 amino acids long. The entry retains the CDR3 DNA only, 36 bases that are in frame from base 1. V is shortened by 7 bases, J by 1 base, and the region joining them spans 6 bases. CDR1 and CDR2, looked up from the germline V gene, are ENHRY and SYGVKD. General study outcomes and caveats: How much clinical and demographic metadata was included differed by source and by participant, and the metadata was provided uncurated.

The immunoSEQ Assay, a bias-controlled multiplex PCR, was used to amplify TCRbeta CDR3 regions from genomic DNA. In the original analysis: The number of nucleated cells in each sample was estimated by amplification of reference gene primers within the assay. To quantify the absolute abundance of each unique TCRbeta CDR3 rearrangement, sequence reads were collapsed and filtered. For each sample, productive Simpson clonality was calculated by taking the square root of Simpson's diversity index across productive rearrangements. The clones in this table, taken by TCRdb from immuneACCESS, are in-frame only. Not every clone is retained; where verified, under half of the shortfall comes from an unresolved V gene, and the cause of the rest is unknown. Clone size and the V and J calls come from that table; the DNA yielded D and trimming. The sample yields about 52,000 clones; 89% were counted once. The top ten constitute approximately 10% of the sample.

The collaborating institutions used their own protocols to collect whole blood in K2EDTA tubes. For TCRbeta analysis, collaborators shipped samples as frozen whole blood, isolated PBMCs, or DNA extracted from either of those sample types. Concerning this clone itself: The specificity of this receptor is unknown. The record has no base qualities; no much larger clone is one base away.

The rearranged segments are TRBV10-3 and TRBJ2-3; the D gene cannot be resolved reliably. Sequenced: peripheral blood. The TCR comes from a man older than 75 with active or convalescent COVID-19. This receptor has the CDR3 CAINQGTDTQYF. The sequenced DNA is TGTGCCATCAACCAGGGCACAGATACGCAGTATTTT.